The entry below gives a single T cell receptor beta chain sequence along with its context. Antigen specificity is unknown. These data come from a study of T-cell memory formation after mild COVID-19. General observations from the study: Of the contracting clones, CD4+ ones lay mainly in CM and EM, and CD8+ ones in EMRA.

Constant-segment primers and 5'RACE yielded cDNA libraries for TCR alpha and TCR beta, each carrying sample barcodes and UMIs. Using its own MiXCR run on the 5' RACE reads, TCRdb lists one record per CDR3 protein. The sample has roughly 350,000 distinct CDR3 sequences, 21% seen once. This clonotype originated in an adult woman who had mild COVID-19 (a few samples of this study predate the infection). Cell type and time point are not known. Sequencing was done on a sample of PBMCs or a T cell subset sorted from them (not recorded which).

Written as DNA, the CDR3 is TGCAGTGCTAGAGACGCACAGGGCTACGAGCAGTACTTC. Protein sequence: CSARDAQGYEQYF. The chain carries TRBV20-1 and TRBJ2-7; D is possibly TRBD1 (6 bases). This CDR3 contains 13 residues. Germline-derived CDR1 and CDR2 are DFQATT and SNEGSKA (reference sequence). The V end lost 0 bases, the J end lost 3 bases, and 9 bases lay between the germline ends.